This TCR beta chain was obtained from a study of blood T cell repertoires in COVID-19. Generated by immunoSEQ multiplex PCR, the TCRdb table keeps only in-frame clones and is missing some. The sample yields fewer than 350,000 clones, 90% seen once. The origin of this receptor is a woman younger than 45 with COVID-19, enrolled during active disease. Sample: peripheral blood.

CDR3: CASSMTGGSYEQYF. DNA for the CDR3: TGTGCCAGCAGTATGACAGGGGGCTCCTACGAGCAGTACTTC. The gene calls are TRBV6-2 or TRBV6-3 and TRBJ2-7, with TRBD1 matching 9 bases. The CDR3 covers 14 residues. Trimming removed 5 bases from V and 0 bases from J; junction bases left unmatched: 2. CDR1 and CDR2 (germline): MNHEY, SVGEGT.